This T cell receptor (beta chain) stems from a study of molecular identifiers for immune sequencing clone quantification. TCRdb processed the PCR reads anew with MiXCR; each CDR3 protein has one entry. The table shows around 460,000 distinct CDR3 sequences, with about 22% occurring only once. CDR1 is SGHVS and CDR2 is FNYEAQ in the germline V gene. The CDR3 contains 13 residues. V shed 3 bases and J shed 8 bases, with 11 bases lying between them. Sequenced sample: naive CD8+ T cells from blood, with Jurkat cell RNA spiked in. Described subset: FACS-sorted CD8+CD4-CCR7+CD45RA+ naive T cells. The sequence was obtained from a human donor in good health. Some libraries in this study had Jurkat cell RNA spiked in. The J gene is TRBJ2-1, the V gene TRBV7-6; D tentatively fits TRBD1 or TRBD2 (6 bases each). The CDR3 sequence is CASSLGGRDEQFF. The CDR3 DNA follows: TGTGCCAGCAGCTTGGGGGGCAGGGATGAGCAGTTCTTC.